A single sample gave rise to the 9 T cell receptor beta chains below, sequenced in a study of blood T cell repertoires in COVID-19. Repertoires were generated with immunoSEQ multiplex PCR, while TCRdb's copy carries only in-frame clones and drops some. The sample yields about 180,000 clones, about 83% seen once. The sample consisted of PBMCs or T cells enriched from blood (not recorded which). Source of these receptors: a woman in her twenties or thirties who had recovered from COVID-19.

The chain recombines TRBV3-1 (or the pseudogene TRBV3-2) with TRBJ2-5, with D unclear. Trimming removed 1 base at V and 4 bases at J, with 7 bases between. Germline CDR1 and CDR2: LGHDT and YNNKEL (reference sequence). The length of the CDR3 is 13 residues. DNA of the CDR3: TGTGCCAGCAGCCAAGGCGCGAGAGAGACCCAGTACTTC. Its translation: CASSQGARETQYF.

CDR3 DNA sequence: TGTGCCAGCAGTCTGCCAGCTACAGGGCCCCTCCACTTT. It translates to CASSLPATGPLHF. This chain joins TRBV28 and TRBJ1-6, with a weak D call TRBD1 (6 bases). The length of the CDR3 is 13 residues. Trimming stripped 5 bases from V and 13 bases from J, with 15 bases between. Germline V gene lookup returns CDR1 MDHEN and CDR2 SYDVKM.

The rearrangement links TRBV5-1 to TRBJ1-2, with D uncertain. V was cut by 4 bases and J by 3 bases, with 13 bases left in between. This CDR3 region has 14 residues. CDR1 is SGHRS and CDR2 is YFSETQ in the germline V gene. CDR3 in DNA: TGCGCCAGCAGCCCGGAACCGGGTGACTATGGCTACACCTTC. Residues: CASSPEPGDYGYTF.

The chain is built from TRBV6-2 or TRBV6-3 and TRBJ2-2, with TRBD2 identical over 13 bases. The CDR3 contains 20 residues. V gave up 1 base and J gave up 7 bases; unmatched junction bases: 15. The germline gives CDR1 MNHEY, CDR2 SVGEGT. The CDR3 is CASSYYPPRTSGSRGGELFF. Written as DNA, the CDR3 is TGTGCCAGCAGTTACTACCCGCCACGGACTAGCGGGAGTCGAGGCGGGGAGCTGTTTTTT.

V gene TRBV19 combines with J gene TRBJ2-7, with 12 bases matching TRBD2. The trim removed 4 bases at V and 2 bases at J, leaving 6 bases unmatched. Germline V CDR1 and CDR2: LNHDA, SQIVND (reference sequence). This CDR3 region has 16 residues. CDR3 residues: CASSTPTSGSTYEQYF. The DNA for the CDR3 is TGTGCCAGTAGTACCCCGACTAGCGGGAGCACCTACGAGCAGTACTTC.

This clone occurred a few times. The chain links TRBV7-2 to TRBJ1-2; D ambiguous. CDR3 length: 10 amino acids. The germline gives CDR1 SGHTA, CDR2 FQGNSA. Trimming left V 5 bases short and J 6 bases short, with 4 bases between. CDR3 protein: CASSQDGYTF. DNA of the CDR3: TGTGCCAGCAGCCAGGATGGCTACACCTTC.

The chain has TRBV5-1 and TRBJ2-3; 8 bases agree with TRBD2. The CDR3 is 14 residues long. Germline V gene sequence: CDR1 SGHRS, CDR2 YFSETQ. The V segment lost 4 bases and the J segment 4 bases; nucleotides outside the gene matches: 5. CDR3 in DNA: TGCGCCAGCAGCAAGCGGGAGATACCAGATACGCAGTATTTT. This gives the protein CASSKREIPDTQYF.

The chain links TRBV7-8 to TRBJ1-5, with unresolved D. The V and J ends lost 5 bases and 1 base respectively, with 12 bases between them. The CDR3 extends over 15 amino acids. In germline, CDR1 is SGHVS, CDR2 FQNEAQ. The CDR3 bases are TGTGCCAGCAGCCGAATGGGCAGGAGCAATCAGCCCCAGCATTTT. This translates into CASSRMGRSNQPQHF.

J is TRBJ1-4 and V is TRBV5-6; D uncertain. Deletions cut 0 bases from V and 4 bases from J, with 10 bases between. Germline values: CDR1 SGHDT, CDR2 YYEEEE. This CDR3 spans 15 amino acids. Here the CDR3 reads CASSLAPSRNEKLFF. As DNA, the CDR3 is TGTGCCAGCAGCTTGGCCCCTTCTCGTAATGAAAAACTGTTTTTT.